This T cell receptor beta chain was recovered during a study of graft-versus-host responses after intestinal transplantation. Germline CDR1 and CDR2: LGHNA and YSLEER. The CDR3 runs to 18 residues. V lost 2 bases to trimming and J lost 9 bases, with 26 bases between them. Assay: immunoSEQ multiplex PCR; the TCRdb copy retains only in-frame clones and omits some. Here the sample spans about 27,000 clones, roughly 78% being singletons. Study observations and caveats: In patients with graft-donor T cell macrochimerism, allograft graft-versus-host to host-versus-graft clonal ratios were high.

Note on this clone: Its specificity is not known.

This receptor was taken from a human donor who was the organ donor for an intestinal transplant. Sample: unstimulated CD8+ T cells sorted from spleen or lymph node cells, taken before transplant. The rearrangement joins TRBV4-3 to TRBJ2-1; D gene ambiguous. CDR3 amino acids: CASSQRVRARRIGGEQFF. CDR3 nucleotide sequence: TGCGCCAGCAGCCAAAGAGTACGGGCCCGCCGTATTGGTGGTGAGCAGTTCTTC.